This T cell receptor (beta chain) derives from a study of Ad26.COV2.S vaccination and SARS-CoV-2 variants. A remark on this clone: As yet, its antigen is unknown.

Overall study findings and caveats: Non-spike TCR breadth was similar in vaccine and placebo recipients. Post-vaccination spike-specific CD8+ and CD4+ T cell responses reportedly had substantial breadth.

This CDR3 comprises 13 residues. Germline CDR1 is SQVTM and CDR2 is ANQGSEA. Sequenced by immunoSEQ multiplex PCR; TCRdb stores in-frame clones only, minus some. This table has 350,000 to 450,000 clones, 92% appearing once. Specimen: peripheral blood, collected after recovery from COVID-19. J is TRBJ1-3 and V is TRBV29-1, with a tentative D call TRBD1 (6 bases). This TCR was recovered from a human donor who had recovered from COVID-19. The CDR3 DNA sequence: TGCTCAACGATCAGGACAGCTGGAAACACCATATATTTT. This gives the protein CSTIRTAGNTIYF. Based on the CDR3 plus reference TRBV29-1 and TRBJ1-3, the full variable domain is SAVISQKPSRDICQRGTSLTIQCQVDSQVTMMFWYRQQPGQSLTLIATANQGSEATYESGFVIDKFPISRPNLTFSTLTVSNMSPEDSSIYLCSTIRTAGNTIYFGEGSWLTVV.